This T cell receptor beta chain was identified during a study of cytomegalovirus exposure and HLA in healthy donors. Both 60 Vbeta primers and 13 Jbeta primers went into the PCR. Clones were sequenced by immunoSEQ multiplex PCR, and TCRdb holds only the in-frame ones, with some missing. The sample data list some 42,000 clones. The CDR3 extends over 19 amino acids. CDR1 and CDR2 from the germline V gene are SGDLS and YYNGEE. V was pared by 1 base and J by 7 bases, with 26 bases between. V and J are TRBV9 and TRBJ2-2, with D possibly being TRBD1 (11 bases). The sample consisted of PBMCs. The source of this sequence is a man aged 25 to 45 in good health and CMV-seronegative. The DNA for the CDR3 is TGTGCCAGCAGCGTAACCGGGACTAGCGTCGGGACAGGGGGCGGGGAGCTGTTTTTT. The encoded protein is CASSVTGTSVGTGGGELFF.